These 5 T cell receptor beta chains were all obtained from the same sample, sequenced in a study of T cells after yellow fever vaccination. MiXCR was run by TCRdb on the 5' RACE reads, yielding one entry per CDR3 protein. The table shows a few hundred thousand distinct CDR3 sequences, with roughly 4% occurring only once. The sample consisted of PBMCs, taken on the day of the yellow fever booster vaccination. The receptor set was obtained from a man between 18 and 29 years old who received the YFV17D yellow fever vaccine.

This clonotype was found many times. The chain combines TRBV7-6 with TRBJ2-1; TRBD2 matches 7 bases. The CDR3 length is 13 residues. Germline V gives CDR1 SGHVS, CDR2 FNYEAQ. The ends lost 6 bases at V and 5 bases at J; junction bases unmatched: 4. CDR3 sequence (DNA): TGTGCCAGCAGGGGGACTAAAAACAATGAGCAGTTCTTC. Its protein product is CASRGTKNNEQFF.

The V call is TRBV5-5, the J call TRBJ1-1; possible D gene TRBD1, 6 bases. The CDR3 runs 13 residues. Trimming left V 0 bases short and J 5 bases short, with 8 bases between. Germline-derived CDR1 and CDR2 are SGHKS and YYEKEE (reference sequence). The CDR3 sequence is CASSLDRETEAFF. CDR3 sequence (DNA): TGTGCCAGCAGCTTGGACAGGGAAACTGAAGCTTTCTTT.

This clonotype showed up many times. The rearrangement links TRBV15 to TRBJ1-1; tentatively, D is TRBD1 (5 bases). Germline V CDR1 and CDR2: LNHNV, YYDKDF (reference sequence). The V and J ends lost 4 bases and 4 bases respectively, with 13 bases between them. The CDR3 has 14 residues. The CDR3 spells CATSTRTGPTEAFF. As DNA, the CDR3 is TGTGCCACCAGCACCCGAACAGGTCCCACTGAAGCTTTCTTT.

This clonotype has a handful of counts. The chain joins TRBV7-2 to TRBJ1-2; possibly TRBD1 for D (5 bases). Trimming cost V 3 bases and J 4 bases, with 15 bases left between them. Germline loops: CDR1 SGHTA, CDR2 FQGNSA. CDR3 length equals 15 residues. The CDR3 DNA follows: TGTGCCAGCAGCTTTAGAGGGGTTCAGGGCTATGGCTACACCTTC. Amino acids: CASSFRGVQGYGYTF.

This clonotype was seen ten or more times. CDR3 in amino acids: CASSSPGQGNEKLFF. CDR3 sequence (DNA): TGTGCCAGCAGCTCACCGGGACAGGGGAACGAAAAACTGTTTTTT. The gene calls are TRBV5-5 and TRBJ1-4; 10 positions agree with TRBD1. J lost 8 bases, V lost 3 bases, and 7 bases had no gene match. The germline CDR1 and CDR2 sequences are SGHKS and YYEKEE (reference sequence). CDR3 length: 15 amino acids.